This entry lists 25 T cell receptor beta chains sequenced from one sample in a study of T cells in women clearing cervical HPV infection. Here immunoSEQ multiplex PCR was the method, and the copy in TCRdb shows in-frame clones only, minus some. The table gives some 20,000 clones; the top ten clones make up approximately 5.3% of it. The specimen was blood buffy coat. The source of these receptors is a woman between 18 and 75 years old with a cervical HPV16 infection that either progressed to CIN3+ or cleared (not recorded which).

Worth noting for this clone: The read terminates 3 residues before the CDR3 end, so the remaining end is supplied by the germline J gene. The chain combines TRBV30 with TRBJ2-1; 7 bases fit TRBD1. Germline V lookup: CDR1 GTSNPN, CDR2 SVGIG (reference sequence). The junction had 11 bases not matched to a gene; V was cut back by 3 bases and J by 6 bases. This CDR3 is 15 amino acids long. The CDR3 loop is CAWRARGSYINEQFF. The DNA read from the CDR3 is TGTGCCTGGAGAGCCAGGGGGTCGTACATCAATGAG.

A word on this clone: From the germline J gene comes the end of the CDR3, since the read stops 3 residues before it. The chain joins TRBV14 to TRBJ1-1, with D possibly being TRBD1 (5 bases). Germline values: CDR1 SGHDN, CDR2 FVKESK. Trimming took off 7 bases at V and 1 base at J, with 13 bases between the two ends. CDR3 length equals 14 residues. The sequenced part of the CDR3 DNA is TGTGCCAGCACCACAAACCAGGGGAACACTGAA. This sequence encodes CASTTNQGNTE. The whole CDR3 sequence reads CASTTNQGNTEAFF.

Concerning this clone: The sequence runs out 3 residues before the end of the CDR3; the remainder is reconstructed from the germline J gene. The J gene is TRBJ1-6, the V gene TRBV28; D is unresolved. The V gene lost 1 base and the J gene lost 7 bases, with 5 bases spanning the gap. CDR3 length: 13 residues. Germline-derived CDR1 and CDR2 are MDHEN and SYDVKM. CDR3 bases read: TGTGCCAGCAGTTTATTAGTGAATTCACCC. Encoded protein: CASSLLVNSP. The full CDR3 protein is CASSLLVNSPLHF.

On this clone itself: The read comes to an end 3 residues before the CDR3 does, leaving the germline J gene to fill in the end. The gene calls are TRBV6-4 and TRBJ2-7, with 11 nucleotides matching TRBD1. With V trimmed by 0 bases and J by 3 bases, 1 base remained unmatched. The germline V gene has CDR1 MRHNA and CDR2 SNTAGT. The CDR3 sequence is 15 residues long. The CDR3 DNA, read in part, is TGTGCCAGCAGTGACTCTGGGACAGGGGGCTACGAG. Its protein is CASSDSGTGGYE. From start to end, the CDR3 is CASSDSGTGGYEQYF.

CDR3 residues: CASSPTGGSGEQYF. The sequenced part of the CDR3 DNA is TGTGCCAGCAGCCCAACAGGGGGGTCGGGCGAG. The rearrangement joins TRBV7-6 to TRBJ2-7; 8 positions match TRBD1. Read data end 3 residues before the CDR3 end; the end is taken from the germline J gene. The V segment lost 5 bases and the J segment 6 bases; nucleotides outside the gene matches: 9. This CDR3 is built from 14 residues. The germline CDR1 and CDR2 sequences are SGHVS and FNYEAQ.

As regards this clone: The read halts 3 residues ahead of the CDR3 end, with the missing end drawn from the germline J gene. The rearrangement joins TRBV30 to TRBJ2-4, with 11 positions matching TRBD1. CDR3 length equals 15 residues. The V and J ends lost 1 base and 3 bases, in that order; junction bases with no gene match: 2. CDR1 and CDR2 (germline): GTSNPN, SVGIG (reference sequence). The sequenced part of the CDR3 DNA is TGTGCCTGGAGTGGGGGACAGGGGGACAAAAACATT. It specifies CAWSGGQGDKNI. The whole CDR3 protein is CAWSGGQGDKNIQYF.

Remarks on this clone: The read ends 3 residues early relative to the CDR3; the germline J gene fills the gap. The chain uses TRBV2 and TRBJ2-7; 7 bases fit TRBD1. With V trimmed by 5 bases and J by 2 bases, 3 bases remained unmatched. This CDR3 comprises 13 residues. CDR1 is SNHLY, CDR2 FYNNEI, per germline. CDR3 DNA (partial): TGTGCCAGCAGTAAGGACAGGCCCTACGAG. It is translated as CASSKDRPYE. The whole CDR3 protein is CASSKDRPYEQYF.

Points on this clone: The read ends 3 residues shy of where the CDR3 ends; the end is completed using the germline J gene. The chain combines TRBV7-9 with TRBJ1-1; TRBD1 matches 8 bases. This CDR3 has 15 residues. Germline loops: CDR1 SEHNR, CDR2 FQNEAQ (reference sequence). V trimming: 3 bases; J trimming: 6 bases; junction bases outside the gene matches: 9. CDR3 DNA (partial): TGTGCCAGCAGCTTTATTACAGGGGGAAGTTCTGAA. Protein: CASSFITGGSSE. The full CDR3 sequence reads CASSFITGGSSEAFF.

Notes on this clone: The CDR3 goes on 3 residues after the read ends, and that part is filled in from the germline J gene. This chain links TRBV5-4 with TRBJ1-4; 7 bases are a match to TRBD1. CDR3 size: 16 residues. Germline V gene sequence: CDR1 SGHNT, CDR2 YYREEE (reference sequence). After removal of 0 bases from V and 8 bases from J, the junction contained 10 bases not matched to a gene. Here the CDR3 reads CASSLEGGRVAEKLFF. The part of the CDR3 DNA that was read is TGTGCCAGCAGCTTGGAAGGGGGCAGGGTGGCAGAAAAA.

About this clone itself: The sequence runs out 3 residues before the end of the CDR3; the remainder is reconstructed from the germline J gene. The chain joins TRBV7-6 to TRBJ1-2; D is unresolved. In germline, CDR1 is SGHVS, CDR2 FNYEAQ. The CDR3 runs 15 residues. The CDR3 reads CASSLAWLATDRYTF. The CDR3 DNA, read in part, is TGTGCCAGCAGCTTAGCGTGGCTAGCCACAGATAGG.

A note on this clone: The read stops 3 residues short of the end of the CDR3; the missing end is completed from the germline J gene. The gene calls are TRBV5-6 and TRBJ2-7, with 7 bases lining up with TRBD2. CDR1 is SGHDT, CDR2 YYEEEE, per germline. V trimming: 6 bases; J trimming: 3 bases; junction bases outside the gene matches: 9. CDR3 length: 14 amino acids. CDR3 bases read: TGTGCCAGCACCTCGGGGGGTATAAACTACGAG. Translating it yields CASTSGGINYE. The full CDR3 protein reads CASTSGGINYEQYF.

Regarding this clone: The read ends 3 residues shy of where the CDR3 ends; the end is completed using the germline J gene. This chain joins TRBV20-1 and TRBJ2-7, with 9 bases fitting TRBD1. The CDR3 spans 16 residues. The J segment lost 6 bases and the V segment lost 1 base, leaving 13 bases of the junction unmatched. CDR1 is DFQATT, CDR2 SNEGSKA, per germline (reference sequence). The CDR3 bases that were read are TGCAGTGCTAGAGTGGTCGTCCGGACAGGGGCTGGCGAG. Encoded protein: CSARVVVRTGAGE. In full, the CDR3 is CSARVVVRTGAGEQYF.

Concerning this clone itself: The sequence runs out 3 residues before the end of the CDR3; the remainder is reconstructed from the germline J gene. V usage is TRBV30 and J usage is TRBJ2-2; 7 bases line up with TRBD2. The CDR3 sequence is 12 residues long. Per germline, CDR1 GTSNPN and CDR2 SVGIG (reference sequence). The sequenced part of the CDR3 DNA is TGTGCCTGGAGTTCTTCTAGCGGAAAG. Translated, it gives CAWSSSSGK. The whole CDR3 protein reads CAWSSSSGKLFF.

Of note for this clone: The read is 3 residues too short to cover the CDR3 end, so that end is filled in from the germline J gene. The rearrangement links TRBV7-2 to TRBJ2-7; TRBD1 agrees at 8 bases. Germline-derived CDR1 and CDR2 are SGHTA and FQGNSA. The CDR3 loop spans 15 amino acids. The V gene end was trimmed by 5 bases and the J gene end by 4 bases; junction bases not matched to a gene: 10. The CDR3 region is CASSPNGQGSYEQYF. The covered CDR3 bases are TGTGCCAGCAGCCCTAACGGACAGGGTAGTTACGAG.

On this clone: With the read ending 3 residues before the CDR3 end, the germline J gene is used to fill in that end. The rearrangement uses TRBV6-2 or TRBV6-3 and TRBJ1-5; D uncertain. The V and J ends lost 4 bases and 1 base respectively, with 5 bases between them. CDR1 is MNHEY, CDR2 SVGEGT, per germline. The CDR3 totals 13 residues. The CDR3 loop reads CASSLLSNQPQHF. The part of the CDR3 DNA that was read is TGTGCCAGCAGTTTGTTAAGCAATCAGCCC.

Regarding this clone: Coverage ceases 3 residues before the CDR3 finishes, and the germline J gene fills in the end. This rearrangement joins TRBV6-2 or TRBV6-3 to TRBJ1-5; 10 bases agree with TRBD1. V gave up 2 bases and J gave up 7 bases; unmatched junction bases: 2. From germline, CDR1 is MNHEY and CDR2 SVGEGT. This CDR3 is built from 14 residues. The DNA read from the CDR3 is TGTGCCAGCAGTTACCGGACAGGGGGGCAGCCC. Translation gives CASSYRTGGQP. The CDR3 reads in full as CASSYRTGGQPQHF.

On this clone itself: The read comes to an end 3 residues before the CDR3 does, leaving the germline J gene to fill in the end. The J gene is TRBJ1-2, the V gene TRBV18; TRBD1 agrees at 9 bases. This CDR3 has 14 amino acids. Per germline, CDR1 KGHSH and CDR2 LQKENI. The DNA read from the CDR3 is TGTGCCAGCTCACGGACAGGGGCAACAGATACC. Amino acid sequence: CASSRTGATDT. The entire CDR3 sequence reads CASSRTGATDTYTF.

Remarks on this clone: The read gets to within 3 residues of the CDR3 end, and the germline J gene fills in the rest. This chain uses TRBV9 with TRBJ2-7; 7 bases are shared with TRBD2. The CDR3 spans 12 residues. CDR1 is SGDLS and CDR2 is YYNGEE in the germline V gene. J gave up 0 bases and V 8 bases, and 2 bases lay outside the gene matches. CDR3 DNA (partial): TGTGCCAGGGGGGGGAGCTCCTACGAG. It specifies CARGGSSYE. The CDR3 as a whole reads CARGGSSYEQYF.

Turning to this clone: The CDR3 is cut off 3 residues early in the read; its end comes from the germline J gene. The chain has TRBV2 and TRBJ2-3; 8 bases line up with TRBD1. CDR1 is SNHLY, CDR2 FYNNEI, per germline. The CDR3 runs 16 residues. The part of the CDR3 DNA that was read is TGTGCCAGCAGTGGGACAGGGCAAACCATGGTGGAGACG. Translation gives CASSGTGQTMVET. The entire CDR3 is CASSGTGQTMVETQYF.

Points on this clone: The read finishes 3 residues shy of the CDR3 end, and the germline J gene is used to complete it. The chain combines TRBV2 with TRBJ2-1; D is perhaps TRBD1 (6 bases). The CDR3 has 14 amino acids. V was trimmed by 4 bases and J by 7 bases, leaving 14 bases between them. The germline V gene has CDR1 SNHLY and CDR2 FYNNEI. Incomplete CDR3 DNA: TGTGCCAGCAGTGGCGGTGGACAGTGGAATGAG. This sequence encodes CASSGGGQWNE. The CDR3 in full is CASSGGGQWNEQFF.

Comments on this clone: The CDR3 goes on 3 residues after the read ends, and that part is filled in from the germline J gene. The J gene is TRBJ2-5, the V gene TRBV20-1, with 8 bases that match TRBD2. Germline CDR1 and CDR2: DFQATT and SNEGSKA (reference sequence). The CDR3 is made up of 13 amino acids. J gave up 5 bases and V 3 bases, and 5 bases lay outside the gene matches. CDR3 bases read: TGCAGTGCTAGCGGGGGGGCTAAGGAGACC. It codes for CSASGGAKET. From start to end, the CDR3 is CSASGGAKETQYF.

A remark on this clone: The read halts 3 residues ahead of the CDR3 end, with the missing end drawn from the germline J gene. This rearrangement joins TRBV20-1 to TRBJ2-5; TRBD2 matches at 13 bases. The CDR3 consists of 15 residues. Germline V gene data show CDR1 as DFQATT and CDR2 as SNEGSKA (reference sequence). Trimming removed 6 bases from V and 4 bases from J; junction bases left unmatched: 8. The part of the CDR3 DNA that was read is TGCAGTGCCCTCGGACTAGCGGGGGCCACAGAGACC. Translated, it gives CSALGLAGATET. The full CDR3 sequence reads CSALGLAGATETQYF.

The CDR3 loop is CASSFSPPGLAGFAGETQYF. The DNA read from the CDR3 is TGCGCCAGCAGCTTTTCCCCTCCGGGACTAGCGGGGTTTGCGGGGGAGACC. The V and J genes are TRBV5-1 and TRBJ2-5; 13 positions match TRBD2. The read comes to an end 3 residues before the CDR3 does, leaving the germline J gene to fill in the end. After removal of 2 bases from V and 5 bases from J, the junction contained 18 bases not matched to a gene. This CDR3 has 20 amino acids. CDR1 and CDR2 from the germline V gene are SGHRS and YFSETQ.

To note about this clone: The CDR3 goes on 3 residues after the read ends, and that part is filled in from the germline J gene. This chain links TRBV2 with TRBJ2-7; the match to TRBD1 covers 7 bases. V dropped 10 bases and J dropped 2; count of bases not matched to a gene: 20. Germline values: CDR1 SNHLY, CDR2 FYNNEI. The CDR3 totals 17 residues. The CDR3 bases that were read are TGTGCCACCATTACGGGGACAAGGGGACAGAGCCCCTACGAG. Its protein product is CATITGTRGQSPYE. The whole CDR3 is CATITGTRGQSPYEQYF.

Frequency places this clone as medium-sized. The CDR3 end is not reached by the read, which stops 3 residues before it; the germline J gene fills it in. The V and J genes are TRBV18 and TRBJ2-3; the match to TRBD1 covers 7 bases. Germline CDR1 and CDR2: KGHSH and LQKENI. The CDR3 covers 12 residues. The sequenced part of the CDR3 DNA is TGTGCCAGCTCACCGTTACAGGGGACG. Translation: CASSPLQGT. The CDR3 reads in full as CASSPLQGTQYF.